The sequence of this T cell receptor (beta chain) was determined in a study of cytomegalovirus exposure and HLA in healthy donors. Per germline, CDR1 SGHNT and CDR2 YYREEE (reference sequence). The V end was cut by 5 bases, the J end by 2 bases, with 11 bases between. The CDR3 is 13 amino acids. A multiplex PCR was run with 60 Vbeta primers and 13 Jbeta primers. Only in-frame clones appear in the TCRdb table, and some are missing; sequencing was by immunoSEQ multiplex PCR. The sample includes 130,000 to 150,000 clones, 75% to 80% of them seen just once. Findings and limits, study-wide: More clonal expansion characterized HLA-associated TCR beta chains than equally common others in a later analysis. The authors later found most CMV-associated TCR beta chains appeared HLA-restricted.

This clone was observed a handful of times. The antigen is not known. The TCR comes from a man in his late teens or twenties in good health and CMV-seronegative. The sequenced sample consisted of PBMCs. This chain connects TRBV5-4 to TRBJ2-7, with D perhaps matching TRBD2 (6 bases). The CDR3 spells CASSPGGTYEQYF. CDR3 in DNA: TGTGCCAGCAGTCCTGGGGGGACCTACGAGCAGTACTTC.